Listed here is a single TCR beta chain. TCRdb's table, derived via immunoSEQ multiplex PCR, lists solely in-frame clones and lacks some. The sample holds some 83,000 clones, approximately 90% seen once. The data belong to a study of technical replicates of blood from a few donors. In germline, CDR1 is SGHRS, CDR2 YFSETQ. There are 15 residues in the CDR3. Trimming pared 2 bases from V and 4 bases from J, leaving 13 bases between. The sequence derives from a human donor in good health. Sequenced input: T cells isolated from PBMCs. The rearrangement uses TRBV5-1 and TRBJ1-5; D is unclear. The CDR3 DNA reads TGCGCCAGCAGCTTAGGATGGCGGGAGAATCAGCCCCAGCATTTT. Translation gives CASSLGWRENQPQHF.